In this sample, the clone carrying this T cell receptor (beta chain) turned up once. V lost 3 bases to trimming and J lost 1 base; unmatched junction nucleotides: 7. Germline CDR1 reads SNHLY; CDR2 reads FYNNEI. The CDR3 contains 17 residues. This specimen comes from a study of brain metastases from non-small cell lung cancer. Produced via immunoSEQ multiplex PCR; TCRdb's table is partial and in-frame only. This table holds some 1,000 clones, about nine tenths found once. The sample was tumor-adjacent normal tissue. The clonotype was recovered from a donor at least 40 years old with non-small cell lung cancer. The chain combines TRBV2 with TRBJ2-2, with 8 bases aligning to TRBD2. The CDR3 sequence: CASSETGGPLNTGELFF. CDR3 sequence (DNA): TGTGCCAGCAGTGAGACGGGAGGGCCCCTGAACACCGGGGAGCTGTTTTTT.